These 23 T cell receptor beta chains came from one sample sequenced in a study of vaccination effects on CD4 cells after COVID-19. These receptors have no identified antigens. This table comes from immunoSEQ multiplex PCR, and its TCRdb copy is limited to in-frame clones, with some not included. The table includes around 55,000 clones, around 68% detected once. Antigen-specific CD4+ T cell clonotypes were called by their expansion after viral peptide-pool culture in ViraFEST. Scientists isolated CD4+ T cells after an approximately 10-day culture period ended. All vaccine recipients tested negative for nucleocapsid antibodies and had never contracted SARS-CoV-2 infection. The sample here was CD4+ T cells from PBMCs cultured with SARS-CoV-2 spike peptides, taken before COVID-19 vaccination. All receptors derive from a human donor who received a COVID-19 vaccine.

CDR3 coding DNA: TGTGCCAGTACCACCGGTTTTGGCATGAGGTTGGGCTACACCTTC. Its translation is CASTTGFGMRLGYTF. J is TRBJ1-2 and V is TRBV19; D not resolved. Deletions cut 7 bases from V and 8 bases from J, with 23 bases between. This CDR3 is built from 15 residues. CDR1 and CDR2 (germline): LNHDA, SQIVND (reference sequence).

The chain combines TRBV11-2 with TRBJ1-6; the D is unclear. V lost 5 bases, J lost 0 bases, and 8 bases lay in between. CDR1 and CDR2 (germline): SGHAT, FQNNGV. The CDR3 extends over 15 amino acids. The CDR3 loop reads CASSPTSSYNSPLHF. CDR3 nucleotides: TGTGCCAGCAGCCCTACTAGCTCCTATAATTCACCCCTCCACTTT. Using reference TRBV11-2 and TRBJ1-6 for the parts outside the CDR3, the full variable domain is EAGVAQSPRYKIIEKRQSVAFWCNPISGHATLYWYQQILGQGPKLLIQFQNNGVVDDSQLPKDRFSAERLKGVDSTLKIQPAKLEDSAVYLCASSPTSSYNSPLHFGNGTRLTVT.

The V call is TRBV19, the J call TRBJ2-5; either TRBD1 or TRBD2 may fit D (5 bases each). With 6 bases removed from V and 5 bases from J, the gap between germline ends came to 16 bases. Germline CDR1 reads LNHDA; CDR2 reads SQIVND (reference sequence). There are 14 residues in the CDR3. DNA of the CDR3: TGTGCCAGTAGGGGGACCCACATCGGGGAGACCCAGTACTTC. It is translated as CASRGTHIGETQYF.

This clone has just a few counts. V usage is TRBV10-2 and J usage is TRBJ2-7; the D is unclear. From germline, CDR1 is WSHSY and CDR2 SAAADI. The CDR3 loop spans 13 amino acids. Trimming shortened V by 3 bases and J by 2 bases, and 8 bases separated the two germline ends. This chain's CDR3 is CASSDPATYEQYF. In DNA form, the CDR3 reads TGCGCCAGCAGTGATCCCGCCACCTACGAGCAGTACTTC.

The rearrangement uses TRBV7-2 and TRBJ2-5; the D gene is possibly TRBD1 (5 bases). Germline-derived CDR1 and CDR2 are SGHTA and FQGNSA. The CDR3 consists of 13 residues. V was pared by 4 bases and J by 5 bases, with 11 bases between. Written as DNA, the CDR3 is TGTGCCAGCAGCTCTGGACAAACTGAGACCCAGTACTTC. As protein: CASSSGQTETQYF.

The chain has TRBV18 and TRBJ2-6; D remains ambiguous. This CDR3 is built from 16 residues. V shed 0 bases and J shed 0 bases, with 6 bases lying between them. CDR1 KGHSH and CDR2 LQKENI come from the germline V gene. This chain's CDR3 is CASSPPRSSGANVLTF. CDR3 nucleotide sequence: TGTGCCAGCTCACCACCGAGGAGCTCTGGGGCCAACGTCCTGACTTTC.

This chain connects TRBV7-9 to TRBJ2-3, with 14 nucleotides matching TRBD2. The ends lost 3 bases at V and 2 bases at J; junction bases unmatched: 1. The CDR3 sequence is 16 residues long. CDR1 and CDR2 from the germline V gene are SEHNR and FQNEAQ (reference sequence). The CDR3 loop is CASSLTSGRATDTQYF. The CDR3 nucleotides read TGTGCCAGCAGCTTGACTAGCGGGAGGGCCACAGATACGCAGTATTTT.

This clone was recorded a few times. The chain joins TRBV4-2 to TRBJ2-5; 9 nucleotides agree with TRBD2. This CDR3 spans 16 amino acids. Trimming took 4 bases from V and 4 from J; bases not matched to a gene: 10. CDR1 and CDR2 from the germline V gene are LGHNA and YNFKEQ. CDR3 coding DNA: TGTGCCAGCAGCCGCTCCTCCGGGACTAGCCGAGAGACCCAGTACTTC. Translating it yields CASSRSSGTSRETQYF.

This clone was observed a handful of times. The chain is built from TRBV6-5 and TRBJ1-2, with D hard to call. CDR1 and CDR2 (germline): MNHEY, SVGAGI. Trimming cost V 0 bases and J 4 bases, with 9 bases left between them. There are 14 residues in the CDR3. The CDR3 here is CASSYSSTLYGYTF. CDR3 in DNA: TGTGCCAGCAGTTACTCCTCCACCCTCTATGGCTACACCTTC.

This sequence joins TRBV9 and TRBJ1-4; D possibly corresponds to TRBD1 (5 bases). The germline V and J ends were trimmed by 0 bases and 6 bases, with 9 bases remaining between them. The CDR3 loop spans 14 amino acids. Germline loops: CDR1 SGDLS, CDR2 YYNGEE. The CDR3 DNA reads TGTGCCAGCAGCGTAGAGGGGAGTGATGAAAAACTGTTTTTT. Its translation is CASSVEGSDEKLFF.

The rearrangement uses TRBV29-1 and TRBJ1-4; possible D gene TRBD1, 5 bases. Per germline, CDR1 SQVTM and CDR2 ANQGSEA. The CDR3 covers 12 residues. V lost 4 bases, J lost 4 bases, and 7 bases lay in between. CDR3 nucleotide sequence: TGCAGCGTTGGGGACCGTAATGAAAAACTGTTTTTT. Protein product: CSVGDRNEKLFF. Variable domain in full (rest from reference TRBV29-1 and TRBJ1-4): SAVISQKPSRDICQRGTSLTIQCQVDSQVTMMFWYRQQPGQSLTLIATANQGSEATYESGFVIDKFPISRPNLTFSTLTVSNMSPEDSSIYLCSVGDRNEKLFFGSGTQLSVL.

The chain employs TRBV11-2 and TRBJ1-6, with TRBD1 matching 8 bases. Looked up from germline, CDR1 is SGHAT and CDR2 is FQNNGV. The CDR3 contains 16 residues. Trimming took 5 bases from V and 7 from J; bases not matched to a gene: 10. CDR3 DNA: TGTGCCAGCAGCGTAGCCCGTGGACAGGGAAATTCACCCCTCCACTTT. Translating it yields CASSVARGQGNSPLHF.

CDR3 in DNA: TGTGCCAGCAGCTTGGAGGGGGGTAGGCAGTACTTC. Amino acids: CASSLEGGRQYF. V gene TRBV5-6 combines with J gene TRBJ2-7; D tentatively fits TRBD1 or TRBD2 (6 bases each). V was clipped by 0 bases and J by 9 bases, with 10 bases between them. CDR1 and CDR2 from the germline V gene are SGHDT and YYEEEE. The CDR3 has 12 amino acids.

This sequence joins TRBV28 and TRBJ1-2, with 7 nucleotides matching TRBD1. Germline-derived CDR1 and CDR2 are MDHEN and SYDVKM. The CDR3 has 14 residues. J was trimmed by 8 bases and V by 6 bases; bases with no gene match: 12. This chain's CDR3 is CASSYGTEVKGYTF. The CDR3 nucleotides read TGTGCCAGCAGCTATGGGACAGAGGTGAAGGGCTACACCTTC.

The chain couples TRBV27 to TRBJ2-1, with 11 bases aligning to TRBD1. Trimming removed 3 bases from V and 3 bases from J; junction bases left unmatched: 7. In germline, CDR1 is MNHEY, CDR2 SMNVEV (reference sequence). The CDR3 has 17 amino acids. The DNA for the CDR3 is TGTGCCAGCAGTTTCCGGGACAGGGGGTCCCACTACAATGAGCAGTTCTTC. This sequence encodes CASSFRDRGSHYNEQFF.

This chain joins TRBV6-5 and TRBJ1-1; the D gene is possibly TRBD1 (6 bases). This CDR3 comprises 13 residues. The germline V gene has CDR1 MNHEY and CDR2 SVGAGI. V was clipped by 6 bases and J by 1 base, with 9 bases between them. CDR3 protein: CASSADRNTEAFF. DNA of the CDR3: TGTGCCAGCAGCGCGGACAGGAACACTGAAGCTTTCTTT.

The sample holds many counts of this clone. This chain joins TRBV6-5 and TRBJ2-6; the D is unclear. There are 15 residues in the CDR3. Trimming took 3 bases from V and 1 from J, leaving 7 bases between them. Germline V gene sequence: CDR1 MNHEY, CDR2 SVGAGI. CDR3 coding DNA: TGTGCCAGCAGTTATTCGGAATCTGGGGCCAACGTCCTGACTTTC. This sequence encodes CASSYSESGANVLTF.

The V call is TRBV6-6, the J call TRBJ1-5; maybe TRBD1 (6 bases). Germline CDR1 is MNHNY and CDR2 is SVGAGI (reference sequence). The V end lost 2 bases, the J end lost 7 bases, and 9 bases lay between the germline ends. This CDR3 has 13 amino acids. CDR3 in amino acids: CASSYAGGQPQHF. The CDR3 DNA sequence: TGTGCCAGCAGTTACGCCGGGGGCCAGCCCCAGCATTTT.

This chain links TRBV5-1 with TRBJ2-2; D uncertain. Trimming shortened V by 9 bases and J by 0 bases, and 15 bases separated the two germline ends. CDR3 length: 15 amino acids. Germline V gene sequence: CDR1 SGHRS, CDR2 YFSETQ. CDR3 DNA: TGCGCCACCCAAGTGGGTCCCGCGAACACCGGGGAGCTGTTTTTT. It is translated as CATQVGPANTGELFF. The whole variable domain, remainder taken from reference TRBV5-1 and TRBJ2-2, is KAGVTQTPRYLIKTRGQQVTLSCSPISGHRSVSWYQQTPGQGLQFLFEYFSETQRNKGNFPGRFSGRQFSNSRSEMNVSTLELGDSALYLCATQVGPANTGELFFGEGSRLTVL.

The sample holds many counts of this clone. The genes are TRBV19 and TRBJ1-2; 9 bases are shared with TRBD1. The CDR3 has 16 amino acids. Per the germline V gene, CDR1 is LNHDA and CDR2 is SQIVND (reference sequence). Germline trimming cut 5 bases from V and 2 bases from J; bases unmatched to any gene: 9. CDR3 loop: CASSFAHRGLNYGYTF. The CDR3 region has the DNA TGTGCCAGTAGTTTTGCTCACAGGGGGCTGAACTATGGCTACACCTTC.

V usage is TRBV7-2 and J usage is TRBJ1-6; D call uncertain. CDR1 is SGHTA, CDR2 FQGNSA, per germline. The CDR3 consists of 16 residues. V was clipped by 5 bases and J by 6 bases, with 17 bases between them. The CDR3 protein is CASSPEPGSFNSPLHF. The CDR3 DNA sequence: TGTGCCAGCAGCCCCGAGCCCGGCAGTTTTAATTCACCCCTCCACTTT.

The chain is built from TRBV19 and TRBJ2-2, with D perhaps matching TRBD1 or TRBD2 (7 bases each). V lost 3 bases and J 5 bases, leaving 19 bases between the germline ends. CDR1 and CDR2 (germline): LNHDA, SQIVND (reference sequence). The CDR3 length is 17 residues. The DNA of the CDR3 is TGTGCCAGTAGTATGACCTGGGGGAGGGGGCAAACCGGGGAGCTGTTTTTT. This sequence encodes CASSMTWGRGQTGELFF.

The V and J genes are TRBV7-2 and TRBJ2-1; D uncertain. This CDR3 contains 14 residues. CDR1 and CDR2 (germline): SGHTA, FQGNSA. The V and J ends lost 3 bases and 4 bases respectively, with 10 bases between them. The CDR3 is CASSLAVSYNEQFF. CDR3 nucleotide sequence: TGTGCCAGCAGCTTGGCCGTGAGTTACAATGAGCAGTTCTTC.